One and the same sample provided the 22 T cell receptor beta chains below, sequenced in a study of blood T cells in healthy people across ages. For the second PCR, which ran for roughly 6 to 12 cycles, a sample-barcoded 5' primer and a J-beta primer mix were used. TCRdb processed the 5' RACE reads anew with MiXCR; each CDR3 protein has one entry. The table lists about 780,000 distinct CDR3 sequences, roughly 25% of them singletons. The sample was also linked to a second study, of T cells of mothers and their children.

Sequencing was carried out using blood. The origin of the receptors is a boy younger than 18 in good health.

As for this clonotype: Compared with germline, one end of the junction differs, possibly owing to a read error. The chain uses TRBV27 and TRBJ1-5; D gene unclear. The CDR3 consists of 13 residues. The germline gives CDR1 MNHEY, CDR2 SMNVEV (reference sequence). CDR3 sequence reads: CASSFRSNQPQRF. CDR3 nucleotides: TGTGCCAGCAGTTTCAGAAGCAATCAGCCCCAGCGTTTT.

J is TRBJ2-3 and V is TRBV6-6; maybe TRBD2 (6 bases). The germline V and J ends were trimmed by 9 bases and 2 bases, with 18 bases remaining between them. This CDR3 region has 15 residues. CDR1 and CDR2 (germline): MNHNY, SVGAGI (reference sequence). CDR3 amino acids: CASGRMGGSTDTQYF. The CDR3 DNA reads TGTGCCAGTGGGCGGATGGGGGGATCCACAGATACGCAGTATTTT.

CDR3 in DNA: TGTGCCACCAGCAGAGATATTTCGAACACTGAAGCTTTCTTT. Amino acid sequence: CATSRDISNTEAFF. The chain combines TRBV15 with TRBJ1-1; D uncertain. Germline values: CDR1 LNHNV, CDR2 YYDKDF (reference sequence). The CDR3 sequence is 14 residues long. Trimming stripped 0 bases from V and 1 base from J, with 6 bases between.

V and J are TRBV6-6 and TRBJ2-5; D perhaps matches TRBD2 (6 bases). The J call may be incorrect, as the DNA end agrees better with TRBJ2-7. There are 15 residues in the CDR3. CDR1 and CDR2 (germline): MNHNY, SVGAGI (reference sequence). The CDR3 spells CASSYSGGASPEQYF. The CDR3 DNA follows: TGTGCCAGCAGTTACTCGGGCGGGGCTTCCCCCGAGCAGTACTTC.

On this clonotype itself: At one end the junction does not follow the germline gene, possibly because of a read error. The V gene is TRBV7-7, the J gene TRBJ1-1, with D possibly TRBD1 on 5 matching bases. Germline values: CDR1 SSHAT, CDR2 FNYEAQ (reference sequence). The CDR3 is 13 amino acids. In nucleotides, the CDR3 is TGTGCTAGCAGCTTAGAGGAGGGGACTGAAGCTTTCTTT. It is translated as CASSLEEGTEAFF.

The V and J genes are TRBV21-1 and TRBJ1-4. TRBV21-1 is flagged as a pseudogene. This CDR3 is built from 15 residues. For the CDR3, the DNA is TGTGCCAGCAGCACCGGCGGAGGGAAATGTGAAAAACTGTTTTTT. Amino acid sequence: CASSTGGGKCEKLFF.

The V and J genes are TRBV6-5 and TRBJ2-4; 8 bases fit TRBD1. The CDR3 is made up of 15 amino acids. V was clipped by 4 bases and J by 1 base; unmatched bases: 3. Germline V gene lookup returns CDR1 MNHEY and CDR2 SVGAGI. The CDR3 sequence is CASSSGGTAKNIQYF. The DNA of the CDR3 is TGTGCCAGCAGTTCAGGGGGCACGGCCAAAAACATTCAGTACTTC.

V is TRBV11-3 and J is TRBJ2-5; possible D gene TRBD2, 7 bases. The CDR3 consists of 13 residues. CDR1 and CDR2 (germline): SGHNT, YENEEA. Between the trimmed V and J ends, which lost 5 bases and 5 bases, there was a span of 12 bases. The CDR3: CASSRGDTETQYF. The CDR3 DNA sequence: TGTGCCAGCAGCCGGGGGGACACGGAGACCCAGTACTTC.

The sample holds a few counts of this clonotype. The genes are TRBV7-2 and TRBJ1-4; 8 bases are a match to TRBD1. This CDR3 comprises 14 residues. Per germline, CDR1 SGHTA and CDR2 FQGNSA. Germline trimming cut 6 bases from V and 5 bases from J; bases unmatched to any gene: 5. For the CDR3, the DNA is TGTGCCAGCAGTCGGCGGACAGGGAATGAAAAACTGTTTTTT. This encodes CASSRRTGNEKLFF.

This clonotype was observed a handful of times. This CDR3 reads CASSLVGTGGNIYEQYF. CDR3 in DNA: TGTGCCAGCAGCCTGGTCGGGACAGGTGGAAACATCTACGAGCAGTACTTC. The chain joins TRBV11-2 to TRBJ2-1, with 8 bases that match TRBD1. The end of the DNA is better explained by TRBJ2-7, so the J call may be wrong. CDR3 length equals 17 residues. Germline V gene data show CDR1 as SGHAT and CDR2 as FQNNGV.

The V call is TRBV12-3 or TRBV12-4, the J call TRBJ2-7, with D maybe TRBD2 (6 bases). The V gene lost 2 bases and the J gene lost 12 bases, with 17 bases spanning the gap. CDR3 length: 13 amino acids. CDR3 DNA: TGTGCCAGCAGTTTAAGCCCCCCCGGGAGTCCGTACTTC. Translating gives CASSLSPPGSPYF.

V usage is TRBV6-5 and J usage is TRBJ2-5, with 14 bases identical to TRBD2. Near its end, the DNA agrees better with TRBJ2-1, so the J call may be wrong. The CDR3 spans 15 residues. CDR1 MNHEY and CDR2 SVGAGI come from the germline V gene. CDR3 protein: CASRGLAGAYNEQFF. CDR3 in DNA: TGTGCCAGCAGGGGACTAGCGGGGGCGTACAATGAGCAGTTCTTC.

This chain connects TRBV3-1 to TRBJ2-7; 12 bases line up with TRBD2. There are 17 residues in the CDR3. The V and J ends lost 1 base and 6 bases, in that order; junction bases with no gene match: 10. CDR1 is LGHDT, CDR2 YNNKEL, per germline (reference sequence). The CDR3 DNA reads TGTGCCAGCAGCCAAGCCTACTCTAGCGGGGGGGCCGGCGAGCAGTACTTC. This encodes CASSQAYSSGGAGEQYF.

This chain joins TRBV5-1 and TRBJ1-1; TRBD1 is a possible D gene (5 bases). Germline loops: CDR1 SGHRS, CDR2 YFSETQ. The V gene lost 4 bases and the J gene lost 4 bases, with 17 bases spanning the gap. The CDR3 extends over 15 amino acids. This CDR3 is CASSPEWGGGTEAFF. The CDR3 DNA follows: TGCGCCAGCAGCCCGGAGTGGGGCGGCGGCACTGAAGCTTTCTTT.

This rearrangement joins TRBV7-2 to TRBJ1-5; D might be TRBD1 (5 bases). CDR3 length equals 16 residues. Per the germline V gene, CDR1 is SGHTA and CDR2 is FQGNSA. V dropped 4 bases and J dropped 4 bases, with 17 bases sitting between them. CDR3 amino acids: CASSSGGRQGNQPQHF. DNA for the CDR3: TGTGCCAGCAGCTCCGGGGGTAGGCAGGGTAATCAGCCCCAGCATTTT. The complete variable domain, with remaining parts taken from reference TRBV7-2 and TRBJ1-5, reads GAGVSQSPSNKVTEKGKDVELRCDPISGHTALYWYRQSLGQGLEFLIYFQGNSAPDKSGLPSDRFSAERTGGSVSTLTIQRTQQEDSAVYLCASSSGGRQGNQPQHFGDGTRLSIL.

This clonotype was picked up a small number of times. This chain joins TRBV5-1 and TRBJ2-5, with 10 bases lining up with TRBD2. The length of the CDR3 is 18 residues. The germline V gene encodes CDR1 SGHRS and CDR2 YFSETQ. The V segment lost 0 bases and the J segment 3 bases; nucleotides outside the gene matches: 11. CDR3 sequence (DNA): TGCGCCAGCAGCTTGGGAACGTCTAGCGGGGGCCGAAAAGAGACCCAGTACTTC. It yields the protein CASSLGTSSGGRKETQYF.

There are a few counts of this clonotype. The chain employs TRBV6-6 and TRBJ2-5, with a tentative D call TRBD2 (6 bases). Near its end, the DNA agrees better with TRBJ2-7, so the J call may be wrong. CDR3 length: 14 residues. Germline-derived CDR1 and CDR2 are MNHNY and SVGAGI (reference sequence). The CDR3, as DNA: TGTGCCAGCAGTTACCCGGGGGAGACCTACGAGCAGTACTTC. Translated: CASSYPGETYEQYF.

CDR3 in DNA: TGTGCCAGCAGCTTAGAATGGGGAGGCAGGATCTACGAGCAGTACTTC. It codes for CASSLEWGGRIYEQYF. This chain uses TRBV7-9 with TRBJ2-1, with TRBD2 as a possible D gene (6 bases). The DNA end is more similar to TRBJ2-7, so the J call may be wrong. The CDR3 loop spans 16 amino acids. Germline CDR1 and CDR2: SEHNR and FQNEAQ (reference sequence).

This clonotype was recorded a few times. Because the CDR3's place on the DNA is in doubt, the DNA is left out and the CDR3 is given as listed by TCRdb. This rearrangement joins TRBV12-3 or TRBV12-4 to TRBJ2-7; the table calls TRBD1, which could not be checked here. Including both end residues, the CDR3 is 17 amino acids long. The CDR3: CASSIFLWGQGSCEQYF.

This clonotype was detected only a few times. The V gene is TRBV6-5, the J gene TRBJ2-2; D remains ambiguous. Germline V gives CDR1 MNHEY, CDR2 SVGAGI. The CDR3 contains 12 residues. The V end was cut by 8 bases, the J end by 0 bases, with 4 bases between. The CDR3 DNA reads as TGTGCCAGCCATTCGAACACCGGGGAGCTGTTTTTT. It is translated as CASHSNTGELFF.

The chain joins TRBV19 to TRBJ2-5; 7 nucleotides line up with TRBD1. The J call may be incorrect, as the DNA end agrees better with TRBJ2-1. The CDR3 has 13 amino acids. The germline V gene has CDR1 LNHDA and CDR2 SQIVND (reference sequence). CDR3 nucleotides: TGTGCCAGTCAAAGGACAGGCCCCAATGAGCAGTTCTTC. Amino acids: CASQRTGPNEQFF.

This clonotype was seen ten or more times. V is TRBV6-6 and J is TRBJ1-2, with a weak D call TRBD1 (5 bases). Germline loops: CDR1 MNHNY, CDR2 SVGAGI (reference sequence). V was cut by 7 bases and J by 8 bases, with 29 bases left in between. This CDR3 has 17 residues. CDR3 amino acids: CASTVPGGQGPTHGYTF. CDR3 bases: TGTGCCAGCACCGTCCCGGGGGGTCAGGGCCCCACTCACGGCTACACCTTC.